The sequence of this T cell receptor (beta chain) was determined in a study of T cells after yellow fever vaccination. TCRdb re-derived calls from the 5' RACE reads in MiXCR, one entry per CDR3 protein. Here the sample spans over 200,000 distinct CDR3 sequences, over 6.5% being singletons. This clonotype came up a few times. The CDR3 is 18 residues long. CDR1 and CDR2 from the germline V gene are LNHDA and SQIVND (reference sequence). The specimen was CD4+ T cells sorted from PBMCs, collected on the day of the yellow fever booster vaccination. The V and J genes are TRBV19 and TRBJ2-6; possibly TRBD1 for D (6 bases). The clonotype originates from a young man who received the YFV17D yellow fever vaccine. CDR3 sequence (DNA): TGTGCTTCCACCCCACAGCTGGGGGCGCGGTCTGGGGCCAACGTCCTGACTTTC. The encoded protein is CASTPQLGARSGANVLTF.